Shown below are 3 T cell receptor beta chains from a single sample sequenced in a study of T cells in Graves' hyperthyroidism and ophthalmopathy. TCR beta CDR3 regions were amplified from RNA. A first-round RT-PCR of the TCR CDR3 used the HTBI primer set. TCRdb re-derived calls from the multiplex PCR reads in MiXCR, one entry per CDR3 protein. The data contain about 350,000 distinct CDR3 sequences, around 14% of them singletons. Sequenced input: blood. The receptors derive from a woman aged 30 to 39 with Graves' hyperthyroidism.

This clonotype was counted many times. The chain uses TRBV6-5 and TRBJ2-7, with D perhaps being TRBD1 or TRBD2 (5 bases each). The CDR3 has 13 amino acids. CDR1 MNHEY and CDR2 SVGAGI come from the germline V gene. V was clipped by 2 bases and J by 5 bases, with 10 bases between them. The CDR3 DNA follows: TGTGCCAGCAGTTACGGCAGGGAGAACGAGCAGTACTTC. Translation: CASSYGRENEQYF.

The table lists this clonotype with many counts. V is TRBV12-3 or TRBV12-4 and J is TRBJ1-4; no clear D. The CDR3 is 15 residues long. The V gene lost 0 bases and the J gene lost 5 bases, with 10 bases spanning the gap. The CDR3 DNA reads TGTGCCAGCAGTTTAGCAGGTCCATCAAATGAAAAACTGTTTTTT. This sequence encodes CASSLAGPSNEKLFF.

Many counts were recorded for this clonotype. The genes are TRBV29-1 and TRBJ2-3; tentatively, D is TRBD1 (6 bases). CDR3 length: 11 amino acids. Germline loops: CDR1 SQVTM, CDR2 ANQGSEA. V was trimmed by 6 bases and J by 9 bases, leaving 13 bases between them. The CDR3 protein is CSVVSGTTQYF. CDR3 nucleotide sequence: TGCAGCGTCGTGTCCGGGACAACGCAGTATTTT.